These 10 T cell receptor beta chains originate from one sample sequenced in a study of blood T cell repertoires in COVID-19. Assay used: immunoSEQ multiplex PCR; TCRdb lists only in-frame clones, some missing. The sample gives some 170,000 clones, 84% of which show up once; about 16% is in the top ten. The sequenced sample consisted of PBMCs or T cells enriched from blood (not recorded which). Receptor source: a man aged 50-60 years who had recovered from COVID-19.

The CDR3 coding sequence is TGTGCTAGTGGTGAAGGGACAGCATCCTACAATGAGCAGTTCTTC. Amino acid sequence: CASGEGTASYNEQFF. This chain joins TRBV12-5 and TRBJ2-1; 7 bases line up with TRBD1. CDR3 length equals 15 residues. Per the germline V gene, CDR1 is LGHNT and CDR2 is FRNRAP. V was clipped by 5 bases and J by 1 base; unmatched bases: 5.

Written as DNA, the CDR3 is TGTGCCAGCCGACAGGGGGCGGACTATGGCTACACCTTC. Translating it yields CASRQGADYGYTF. The chain employs TRBV10-3 and TRBJ1-2; 10 nucleotides line up with TRBD1. The V gene's germline CDR1 is ENHRY and CDR2 SYGVKD. After removal of 10 bases from V and 3 bases from J, the junction contained 5 bases not matched to a gene. CDR3 size: 13 residues.

This clone was picked up many times. This chain connects TRBV24-1 to TRBJ1-1, with D tentatively TRBD1 (5 bases). Germline values: CDR1 KGHDR, CDR2 SFDVKD. Trimming shortened V by 4 bases and J by 7 bases, and 12 bases separated the two germline ends. The CDR3 totals 13 residues. DNA of the CDR3: TGTGCCACCAGTGACGGGGCCGGGGGTGAAGCTTTCTTT. This translates into CATSDGAGGEAFF.

This rearrangement joins TRBV20-1 to TRBJ1-4; D is uncertain. In germline, CDR1 is DFQATT, CDR2 SNEGSKA (reference sequence). CDR3 length equals 15 residues. Trimming took 3 bases from V and 3 from J, leaving 14 bases between them. This CDR3 is CSASLMGRANEKLFF. In nucleotides, the CDR3 is TGCAGTGCTAGTCTGATGGGGAGGGCTAATGAAAAACTGTTTTTT.

CDR3 loop: CASYNAGQGGYTF. For the CDR3, the DNA is TGTGCCAGCTATAATGCAGGGCAGGGGGGCTACACCTTC. The chain recombines TRBV6-6 with TRBJ1-2, with D perhaps TRBD1 (6 bases). From germline, CDR1 is MNHNY and CDR2 SVGAGI (reference sequence). The length of the CDR3 is 13 residues. The V end lost 8 bases, the J end lost 8 bases, and 18 bases lay between the germline ends.

J is TRBJ1-4 and V is TRBV7-9; maybe TRBD1 (6 bases). In germline, CDR1 is SEHNR, CDR2 FQNEAQ (reference sequence). The V and J ends lost 1 base and 7 bases respectively, with 13 bases between them. This CDR3 contains 15 residues. CDR3 in DNA: TGTGCCAGCAGCTTAGAGCGGCAGGGGTTTGAAAAACTGTTTTTT. Translation: CASSLERQGFEKLFF.

The chain combines TRBV27 with TRBJ1-2, with TRBD1 as a possible D gene (5 bases). The V and J ends lost 4 bases and 4 bases respectively, with 25 bases between them. The CDR3 is 18 residues long. CDR1 is MNHEY, CDR2 SMNVEV, per germline (reference sequence). The CDR3, as DNA: TGTGCCAGCAGTTCACGAGGGGAGGTGGCTACAGATCGCTATGGCTACACCTTC. Its translation is CASSSRGEVATDRYGYTF.

By proportion, this clone is large (0.1 to 1%). This chain connects TRBV19 to TRBJ2-7, with 8 nucleotides matching TRBD1. The germline CDR1 and CDR2 sequences are LNHDA and SQIVND (reference sequence). Losses at the gene ends were 0 bases for V and 5 bases for J; bases not matched to a gene: 15. The CDR3 consists of 18 residues. In DNA, the CDR3 is TGTGCCAGTAGTATAGATCTCCCGAGGGGCAGGGGGCTTCACGAGCAGTACTTC. Its protein is CASSIDLPRGRGLHEQYF.

The genes are TRBV5-4 and TRBJ2-3, with D hard to call. V dropped 4 bases and J dropped 2 bases, with 11 bases sitting between them. The CDR3 consists of 14 residues. The germline CDR1 and CDR2 sequences are SGHNT and YYREEE (reference sequence). The CDR3, as DNA: TGTGCCAGCAGCCCCGTCGTTAACACAGATACGCAGTATTTT. Its protein is CASSPVVNTDTQYF. The whole variable domain, filled in from reference TRBV5-4 and TRBJ2-3, reads ETGVTQSPTHLIKTRGQQVTLRCSSQSGHNTVSWYQQALGQGPQFIFQYYREEENGRGNFPPRFSGLQFPNYSSELNVNALELDDSALYLCASSPVVNTDTQYFGPGTRLTVL.

The chain has TRBV12-5 and TRBJ1-5; 9 nucleotides match TRBD1. With 3 bases clipped from V and 6 bases from J, the junction kept 3 bases outside the gene matches. Looked up from germline, CDR1 is LGHNT and CDR2 is FRNRAP. CDR3 length: 14 residues. The chain's CDR3 is CASGFTGGGQPQHF. In DNA form, the CDR3 reads TGTGCTAGTGGTTTTACAGGGGGCGGTCAGCCCCAGCATTTT.